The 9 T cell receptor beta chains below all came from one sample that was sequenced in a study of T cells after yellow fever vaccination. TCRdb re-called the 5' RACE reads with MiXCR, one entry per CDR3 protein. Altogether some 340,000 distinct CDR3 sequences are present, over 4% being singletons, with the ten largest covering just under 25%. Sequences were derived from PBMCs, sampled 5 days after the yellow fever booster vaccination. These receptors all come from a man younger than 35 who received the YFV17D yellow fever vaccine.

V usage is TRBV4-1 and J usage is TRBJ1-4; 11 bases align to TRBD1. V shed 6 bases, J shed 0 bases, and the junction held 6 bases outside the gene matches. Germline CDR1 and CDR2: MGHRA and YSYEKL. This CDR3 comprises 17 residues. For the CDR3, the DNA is TGCGCCAGCAGACGGACAGGGGGCCTCGCAACTAATGAAAAACTGTTTTTT. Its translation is CASRRTGGLATNEKLFF.

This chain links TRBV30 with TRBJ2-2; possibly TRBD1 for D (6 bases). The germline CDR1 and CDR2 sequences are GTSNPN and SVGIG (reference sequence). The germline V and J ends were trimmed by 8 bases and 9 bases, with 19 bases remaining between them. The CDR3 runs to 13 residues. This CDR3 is CAGEQGTPRELFF. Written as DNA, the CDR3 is TGTGCCGGTGAACAGGGAACCCCCAGGGAGCTGTTTTTT.

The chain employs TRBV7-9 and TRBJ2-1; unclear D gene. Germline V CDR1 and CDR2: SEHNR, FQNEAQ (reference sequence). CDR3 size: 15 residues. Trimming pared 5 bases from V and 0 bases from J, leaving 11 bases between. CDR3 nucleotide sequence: TGTGCCAGCAGCGAACAGCTAATCTCCTACAATGAGCAGTTCTTC. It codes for CASSEQLISYNEQFF.

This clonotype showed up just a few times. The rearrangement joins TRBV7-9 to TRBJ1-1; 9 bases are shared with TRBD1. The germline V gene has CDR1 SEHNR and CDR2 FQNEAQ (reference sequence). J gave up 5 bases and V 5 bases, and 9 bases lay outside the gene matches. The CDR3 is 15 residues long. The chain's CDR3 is CASSNPGQGRTEAFF. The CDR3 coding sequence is TGTGCCAGCAGCAACCCGGGACAGGGTAGGACTGAAGCTTTCTTT.

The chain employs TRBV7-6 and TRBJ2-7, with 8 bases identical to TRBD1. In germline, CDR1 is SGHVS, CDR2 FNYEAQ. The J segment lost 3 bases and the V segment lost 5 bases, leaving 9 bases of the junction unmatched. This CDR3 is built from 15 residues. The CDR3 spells CASSPGDRGDYEQYV. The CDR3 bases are TGTGCCAGCAGCCCAGGAGACAGGGGTGACTACGAGCAGTACGTC.

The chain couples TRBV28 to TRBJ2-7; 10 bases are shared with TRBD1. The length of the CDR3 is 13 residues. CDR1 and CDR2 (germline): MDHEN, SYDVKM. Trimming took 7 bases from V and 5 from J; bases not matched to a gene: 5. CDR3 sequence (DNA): TGTGCCAGCAACTCGGGACAGGGGAACGAGCAGTACGTC. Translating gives CASNSGQGNEQYV.

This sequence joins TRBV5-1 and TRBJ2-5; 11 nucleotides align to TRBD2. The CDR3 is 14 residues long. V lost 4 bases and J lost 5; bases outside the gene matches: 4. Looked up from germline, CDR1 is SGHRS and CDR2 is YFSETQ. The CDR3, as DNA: TGCGCCAGCAGCGAAGGGACTAGCGGTGAGACCCAGTACTTC. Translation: CASSEGTSGETQYF. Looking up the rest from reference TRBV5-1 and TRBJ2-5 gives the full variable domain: KAGVTQTPRYLIKTRGQQVTLSCSPISGHRSVSWYQQTPGQGLQFLFEYFSETQRNKGNFPGRFSGRQFSNSRSEMNVSTLELGDSALYLCASSEGTSGETQYFGPGTRLLVL.

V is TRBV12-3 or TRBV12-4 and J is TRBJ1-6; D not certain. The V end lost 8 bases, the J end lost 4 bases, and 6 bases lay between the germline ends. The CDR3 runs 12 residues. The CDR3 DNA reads TGTGCCAGCGGGGTTTATAATTCACCCCTCCACTTT. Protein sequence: CASGVYNSPLHF.

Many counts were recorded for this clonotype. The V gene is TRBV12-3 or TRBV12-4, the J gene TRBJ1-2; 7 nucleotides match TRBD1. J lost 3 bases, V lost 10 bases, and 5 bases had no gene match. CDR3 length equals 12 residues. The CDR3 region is CATLGGDYGYTF. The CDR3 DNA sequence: TGTGCCACGTTAGGGGGCGACTATGGCTACACCTTC.